The 15 T cell receptor beta chains listed next were all sequenced from one sample in a study of a mutant IDH1 vaccine in newly diagnosed glioma. Measured with immunoSEQ multiplex PCR; TCRdb has only the in-frame clones, and not every one. The sample consists of more than 50,000 clones, 80% of them appearing once. Time point denoted: week 11, during vaccination. Vaccinated patients received 300 ug of mutant IDH1 20-mer peptide per dose, with topical imiquimod. The antigens these receptors bind are not known. The sequencing here drew on PBMCs, taken from a glioma patient whose treatment included an IDH1 peptide vaccine. The receptors stem from a man aged 50-59 years with glioma.

This chain links TRBV13 with TRBJ2-7; D unclear. This CDR3 spans 12 amino acids. V dropped 10 bases and J dropped 1 base, with 11 bases sitting between them. Per the germline V gene, CDR1 is PRHDT and CDR2 is FYEKMQ (reference sequence). CDR3 sequence (DNA): TGTGCCACAGGCGTTGGGTCCTACGAGCAGTACTTC. It encodes CATGVGSYEQYF.

CDR3 sequence (DNA): TGCGCCAGCAGCTTAACGGGCCACTACGAGCAGTACTTC. Encoded protein: CASSLTGHYEQYF. The rearrangement links TRBV5-1 to TRBJ2-7; D is uncertain. The CDR3 has 13 amino acids. Trimming stripped 2 bases from V and 3 bases from J, with 9 bases between. Germline V lookup: CDR1 SGHRS, CDR2 YFSETQ. Supplemented by reference TRBV5-1 and TRBJ2-7, the full variable domain reads KAGVTQTPRYLIKTRGQQVTLSCSPISGHRSVSWYQQTPGQGLQFLFEYFSETQRNKGNFPGRFSGRQFSNSRSEMNVSTLELGDSALYLCASSLTGHYEQYFGPGTRLTVT.

This clone was recorded a few times. The chain recombines TRBV9 with TRBJ1-1; D gene uncertain. This CDR3 comprises 14 residues. Germline V gene data show CDR1 as SGDLS and CDR2 as YYNGEE. The V end was cut by 2 bases, the J end by 0 bases, with 8 bases between. This CDR3 reads CASSVDGMNTEAFF. CDR3 DNA: TGTGCCAGCAGCGTGGACGGGATGAACACTGAAGCTTTCTTT.

The chain recombines TRBV10-3 with TRBJ1-2; 7 nucleotides line up with TRBD1. V shed 7 bases, J shed 3 bases, and the junction held 5 bases outside the gene matches. The CDR3 has 13 amino acids. In germline, CDR1 is ENHRY, CDR2 SYGVKD. CDR3 nucleotide sequence: TGTGCCATCACCGACAGGGTGGACTATGGCTACACCTTC. Translation: CAITDRVDYGYTF.

The chain uses TRBV7-9 and TRBJ2-5; D may be TRBD1 or TRBD2 (6 bases each). There are 14 residues in the CDR3. CDR1 is SEHNR and CDR2 is FQNEAQ in the germline V gene (reference sequence). V gave up 3 bases and J gave up 2 bases, with 10 bases separating them. CDR3 residues: CASSFRGTQETQYF. The DNA of the CDR3 is TGTGCCAGCAGCTTTCGGGGGACACAAGAGACCCAGTACTTC.

The rearrangement links TRBV9 to TRBJ1-2, with a weak D call TRBD1 (5 bases). The CDR3 length is 16 residues. CDR1 SGDLS and CDR2 YYNGEE come from the germline V gene. V was shortened by 5 bases and J by 4 bases, with 21 bases between the two germline ends. The CDR3, as DNA: TGTGCCAGCAGTATGGATAAGAACAGGATGACCTATGGCTACACCTTC. The encoded protein is CASSMDKNRMTYGYTF.

The chain has TRBV9 and TRBJ1-1, with TRBD1 matching 8 bases. Trimming at V came to 3 bases and at J to 5 bases, leaving 9 bases not matched to a gene. Germline CDR1 SGDLS, CDR2 YYNGEE. The CDR3 runs 15 residues. The CDR3 protein is CASSAGQGVATEAFF. Here the CDR3 DNA reads TGTGCCAGCAGCGCCGGACAGGGAGTGGCGACTGAAGCTTTCTTT.

V is TRBV6-5 and J is TRBJ2-3, with a tentative D call TRBD2 (6 bases). This CDR3 is 15 amino acids long. The V gene lost 0 bases and the J gene lost 3 bases, with 10 bases spanning the gap. The germline V gene encodes CDR1 MNHEY and CDR2 SVGAGI. CDR3 DNA: TGTGCCAGCAGTTACTCCTATGCGGGGACAGATACGCAGTATTTT. It is translated as CASSYSYAGTDTQYF.

This chain links TRBV2 with TRBJ1-6, with TRBD1 matching over 8 bases. Germline CDR1 SNHLY, CDR2 FYNNEI. V dropped 11 bases and J dropped 12; count of bases not matched to a gene: 9. This CDR3 region has 12 residues. CDR3 coding DNA: TGTGCCTGTCGCGGGACAGGATTACCCCTCCACTTT. The encoded protein is CACRGTGLPLHF.

The rearrangement joins TRBV7-8 to TRBJ1-2, with D perhaps matching TRBD1 (5 bases). V was trimmed by 3 bases and J by 7 bases, leaving 12 bases between them. Germline CDR1 is SGHVS and CDR2 is FQNEAQ. The CDR3 has 13 residues. The chain's CDR3 is CASSLATGRGYTF. The CDR3 bases are TGTGCCAGCAGCTTGGCTACGGGACGTGGCTACACCTTC.

This rearrangement joins TRBV7-8 to TRBJ2-3, with D maybe TRBD2 (7 bases). CDR3 length equals 17 residues. The germline gives CDR1 SGHVS, CDR2 FQNEAQ. V was pared by 1 base and J by 0 bases, with 14 bases between. The CDR3 sequence is CASSLETGGLSTDTQYF. DNA of the CDR3: TGTGCCAGCAGCTTAGAAACGGGGGGCCTAAGCACAGATACGCAGTATTTT.

The rearrangement uses TRBV28 and TRBJ1-1, with D possibly TRBD1 on 5 matching bases. CDR3 length: 14 residues. Trimming removed 7 bases at V and 0 bases at J, with 12 bases between. In germline, CDR1 is MDHEN, CDR2 SYDVKM. DNA of the CDR3: TGTGCCAGCAATGGGGCGGGGCTGAACACTGAAGCTTTCTTT. Translating gives CASNGAGLNTEAFF.

Details on this clone: Other DNA sequences in the same sample also yield this CDR3. CDR3: CASRRTGELFF. The CDR3 nucleotides are TGTGCCAGCAGACGAACCGGGGAGCTGTTTTTT. The rearrangement uses TRBV2 and TRBJ2-2; D is unclear. The V gene's germline CDR1 is SNHLY and CDR2 FYNNEI. The CDR3 is made up of 11 amino acids. Deletions cut 6 bases from V and 5 bases from J, with 4 bases between.

The chain's CDR3 is CASRDALDRQYF. The CDR3 DNA reads TGTGCCAGCAGGGATGCTTTGGACAGGCAGTACTTC. The V gene is TRBV25-1, the J gene TRBJ2-7; D perhaps matches TRBD1 (6 bases). There are 12 residues in the CDR3. Trimming took off 6 bases at V and 9 bases at J, with 15 bases between the two ends. Per germline, CDR1 MGHDK and CDR2 SYGVNS.

The chain combines TRBV6-1 with TRBJ1-2; 8 nucleotides match TRBD1. Germline V gene data show CDR1 as MNHNS and CDR2 as SASEGT. The CDR3 is 13 amino acids. Losses at the gene ends were 6 bases for V and 8 bases for J; bases not matched to a gene: 8. CDR3 DNA sequence: TGTGCCAGCAGCCAGGGGGCAGCCCCGGGCTACACCTTC. Translation: CASSQGAAPGYTF.